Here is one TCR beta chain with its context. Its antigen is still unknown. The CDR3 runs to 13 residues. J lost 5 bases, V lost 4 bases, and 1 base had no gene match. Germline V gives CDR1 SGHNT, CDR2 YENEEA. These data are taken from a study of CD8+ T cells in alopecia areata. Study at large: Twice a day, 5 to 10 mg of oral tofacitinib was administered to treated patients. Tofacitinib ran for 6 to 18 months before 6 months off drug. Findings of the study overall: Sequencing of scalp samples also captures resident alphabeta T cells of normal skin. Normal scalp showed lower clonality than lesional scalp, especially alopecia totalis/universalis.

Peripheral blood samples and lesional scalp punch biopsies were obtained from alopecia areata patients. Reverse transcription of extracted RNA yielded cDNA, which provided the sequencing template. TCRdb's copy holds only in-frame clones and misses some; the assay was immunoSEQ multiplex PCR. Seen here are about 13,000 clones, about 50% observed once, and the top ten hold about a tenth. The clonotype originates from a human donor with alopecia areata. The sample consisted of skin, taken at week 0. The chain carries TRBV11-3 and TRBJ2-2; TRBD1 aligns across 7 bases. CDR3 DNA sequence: TGTGCCAGCAGCTCAGGGGGAACCGGGGAGCTGTTTTTT. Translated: CASSSGGTGELFF.